The 16 T cell receptor beta chains given below trace back to one sample, sequenced in a study of blood T cell repertoires in COVID-19. Profiled with immunoSEQ multiplex PCR; TCRdb holds only in-frame clones, not every one. The table has 250,000 to 350,000 clones, around nine tenths seen once; the top ten hold around 12%. The sequencing input was peripheral blood. Receptor source: a woman aged 55-70 years with acute or convalescent COVID-19.

J is TRBJ1-1 and V is TRBV5-8; tentatively, D is TRBD1 (6 bases). The CDR3 has 14 amino acids. V was pared by 4 bases and J by 3 bases, with 13 bases between. Germline loops: CDR1 SGHTS, CDR2 YDEGEE. The CDR3 bases are TGTGCCAGCAGCGCACAGGGTAGGGACACTGAAGCTTTCTTT. Amino acids: CASSAQGRDTEAFF.

The CDR3 nucleotides read TGCAGCGTTTCTGCGCTCTACGAGCAGTACTTC. Translation: CSVSALYEQYF. This chain joins TRBV29-1 and TRBJ2-7; no firm D call. The CDR3 runs to 11 residues. Trimming shortened V by 5 bases and J by 3 bases, and 8 bases separated the two germline ends. From germline, CDR1 is SQVTM and CDR2 ANQGSEA.

This chain uses TRBV19 with TRBJ2-7; D is perhaps TRBD1 (6 bases). V shed 3 bases and J shed 2 bases, with 8 bases lying between them. Germline V gene lookup returns CDR1 LNHDA and CDR2 SQIVND (reference sequence). CDR3 length equals 13 residues. CDR3: CASSIKGAYEQYF. The DNA of the CDR3 is TGTGCCAGTAGTATCAAGGGGGCCTACGAGCAGTACTTC. The full variable domain, its missing parts supplied by reference TRBV19 and TRBJ2-7, is DGGITQSPKYLFRKEGQNVTLSCEQNLNHDAMYWYRQDPGQGLRLIYYSQIVNDFQKGDIAEGYSVSREKKESFPLTVTSAQKNPTAFYLCASSIKGAYEQYFGPGTRLTVT.

The rearrangement uses TRBV20-1 and TRBJ2-1; D not certain. This CDR3 is built from 12 residues. The germline V gene encodes CDR1 DFQATT and CDR2 SNEGSKA (reference sequence). The V and J ends lost 3 bases and 5 bases respectively, with 8 bases between them. Here the CDR3 DNA reads TGCAGTGCTAGTGGGCGGAACAATGAGCAGTTCTTC. It encodes CSASGRNNEQFF.

The rearrangement uses TRBV29-1 and TRBJ2-5; D is unresolved. V shed 5 bases and J shed 8 bases, with 18 bases lying between them. Per the germline V gene, CDR1 is SQVTM and CDR2 is ANQGSEA. The CDR3 contains 13 residues. The CDR3 protein is CSVLALSRSTQYF. For the CDR3, the DNA is TGCAGCGTTCTCGCTCTCTCACGGAGTACCCAGTACTTC.

V is TRBV4-1 and J is TRBJ2-4, with 13 bases fitting TRBD2. This CDR3 spans 19 amino acids. Trimming at V came to 3 bases and at J to 3 bases, leaving 11 bases not matched to a gene. Germline CDR1 reads MGHRA; CDR2 reads YSYEKL. In DNA form, the CDR3 reads TGCGCCAGCAGCCAGCCCCGACTAGCGGGGGGATTCGTCAAAAACATTCAGTACTTC. Amino acid sequence: CASSQPRLAGGFVKNIQYF.

A remark on this clone: The limits of the CDR3 on the DNA are not certain, so only TCRdb's listed CDR3 is given. This chain uses TRBV27 with TRBJ2-2; the listed D gene, TRBD2, was not tested against the DNA. In germline, CDR1 is MNHEY, CDR2 SMNVEV (reference sequence). The CDR3 spans 15 residues, counting both ends. CDR3 loop: CASSSSGVPTGELFF.

The chain links TRBV5-1 to TRBJ2-7, with 10 bases matching TRBD2. V was clipped by 4 bases and J by 4 bases; unmatched bases: 11. CDR3 length: 16 residues. Germline CDR1 SGHRS, CDR2 YFSETQ. The CDR3, as DNA: TGCGCCAGCAGCCCCCAACTAGCGGGGTTCCAATACGAGCAGTACTTC. Its translation is CASSPQLAGFQYEQYF.

The gene calls are TRBV3-1 (or the pseudogene TRBV3-2) and TRBJ2-2; 10 bases line up with TRBD1. Germline assignment: CDR1 LGHDT and CDR2 YNNKEL (reference sequence). J lost 1 base, V lost 4 bases, and 12 bases had no gene match. This CDR3 is built from 19 residues. The chain's CDR3 is CASSPGGTGVRVNTGELFF. In nucleotides, the CDR3 is TGTGCCAGCAGCCCTGGAGGGACAGGGGTCCGAGTGAACACCGGGGAGCTGTTTTTT.

The chain combines TRBV29-1 with TRBJ2-3; no reliable D call. The CDR3 consists of 14 residues. V gave up 7 bases and J gave up 6 bases, with 20 bases separating them. In germline, CDR1 is SQVTM, CDR2 ANQGSEA. In DNA form, the CDR3 reads TGCAGCGCCGACCCTCGGCAAAAGAGGGATACGCAGTATTTT. Translated: CSADPRQKRDTQYF.

A note on this clone: This same CDR3 is encoded by further DNA sequences in the sample. The chain couples TRBV19 to TRBJ2-7, with 11 bases aligning to TRBD1. Germline CDR1 reads LNHDA; CDR2 reads SQIVND (reference sequence). The CDR3 totals 15 residues. Trimming removed 0 bases from V and 2 bases from J; junction bases left unmatched: 0. This CDR3 reads CASSIEGQGAYEQYF. The CDR3 DNA is TGTGCCAGTAGTATAGAGGGACAGGGGGCCTACGAGCAGTACTTC.

This chain joins TRBV27 and TRBJ2-7, with no clear D. Germline CDR1 reads MNHEY; CDR2 reads SMNVEV (reference sequence). The V gene lost 0 bases and the J gene lost 2 bases, with 11 bases spanning the gap. The CDR3 loop spans 15 amino acids. DNA of the CDR3: TGTGCCAGCAGTTTATCTTTCTCAGGAACCTACGAGCAGTACTTC. It codes for CASSLSFSGTYEQYF.

The chain links TRBV5-4 to TRBJ2-7; D perhaps matches TRBD1 (6 bases). Germline V lookup: CDR1 SGHNT, CDR2 YYREEE (reference sequence). The CDR3 is 13 amino acids. Trimming took 5 bases from V and 0 from J, leaving 9 bases between them. The CDR3 region has the DNA TGTGCCAGCAGTAGGGACACCTCCTACGAGCAGTACTTC. Protein: CASSRDTSYEQYF.

J is TRBJ2-3 and V is TRBV28, with a weak D call TRBD1 (5 bases). CDR3 length: 11 amino acids. V lost 7 bases and J 7 bases, leaving 9 bases between the germline ends. Germline CDR1 reads MDHEN; CDR2 reads SYDVKM. Here the CDR3 reads CASTGAYTQYF. The DNA for the CDR3 is TGTGCCAGCACTGGGGCTTATACGCAGTATTTT.

The chain employs TRBV5-1 and TRBJ2-7, with D possibly matching TRBD2 (5 bases). V was pared by 2 bases and J by 0 bases, with 12 bases between. This CDR3 comprises 15 residues. Germline assignment: CDR1 SGHRS and CDR2 YFSETQ. Here the CDR3 reads CASSFGIIGSYEQYF. As DNA, the CDR3 is TGCGCCAGCAGCTTCGGGATCATAGGCTCCTACGAGCAGTACTTC.

The gene calls are TRBV7-9 and TRBJ1-2, with TRBD1 matching over 7 bases. V shed 5 bases and J 7 bases; nucleotides not matched to a gene: 10. The CDR3 has 14 residues. The germline V gene has CDR1 SEHNR and CDR2 FQNEAQ (reference sequence). The CDR3 loop is CASSKDRLHSGYTF. CDR3 bases: TGTGCCAGCAGCAAGGACAGGCTCCACTCTGGCTACACCTTC.